Given below is one T cell receptor beta chain in context. This CDR3 is 14 amino acids long. The germline V gene has CDR1 LNHDA and CDR2 SQIVND (reference sequence). V lost 7 bases, J lost 4 bases, and 15 bases lay in between. The data were obtained in a study of OX40 agonist ivuxolimab in advanced cancers. Looking at the study overall: People in dose escalation had one of these cancers: hepatocellular carcinoma, melanoma, renal cell or head and neck cancer.

Assay: immunoSEQ multiplex PCR; the TCRdb copy retains only in-frame clones and omits some. The sample lists about 120,000 clones, 80% to 90% occurring once. Drawing of blood for sampling happened at baseline, at cycle 4 day 1, and at cycle 7 day 1. The origin of this receptor is an adult with an advanced solid tumor such as melanoma, head and neck, liver or kidney cancer. The source material was CD4+ or CD8+ T cells sorted from blood, sampled in a trial of the OX40 agonist ivuxolimab. V is TRBV19 and J is TRBJ2-3; unclear D gene. CDR3 DNA sequence: TGTGCCAGTACGGCCCGTGACATCTCAGATACGCAGTATTTT. The encoded protein is CASTARDISDTQYF.